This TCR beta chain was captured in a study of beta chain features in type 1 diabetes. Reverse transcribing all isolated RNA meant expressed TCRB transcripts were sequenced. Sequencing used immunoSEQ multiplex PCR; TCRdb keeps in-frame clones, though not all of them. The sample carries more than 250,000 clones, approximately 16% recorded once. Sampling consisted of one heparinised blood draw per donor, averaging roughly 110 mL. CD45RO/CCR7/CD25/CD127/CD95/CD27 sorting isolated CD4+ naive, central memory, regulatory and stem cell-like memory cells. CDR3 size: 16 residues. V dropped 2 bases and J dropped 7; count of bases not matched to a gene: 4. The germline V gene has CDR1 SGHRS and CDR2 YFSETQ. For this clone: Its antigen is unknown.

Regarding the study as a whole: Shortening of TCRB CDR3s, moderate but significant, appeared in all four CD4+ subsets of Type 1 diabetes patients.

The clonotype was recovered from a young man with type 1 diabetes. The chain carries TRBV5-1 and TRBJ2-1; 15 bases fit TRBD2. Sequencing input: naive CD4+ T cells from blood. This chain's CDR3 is CASSFGLAGGPNEQFF. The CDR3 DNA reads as TGCGCCAGCAGCTTCGGACTAGCGGGAGGGCCAAATGAGCAGTTCTTC.